The 3 T cell receptor beta chains below were found in one sample sequenced in a study of T cells in Graves' hyperthyroidism and ophthalmopathy. Researchers took RNA transcripts and amplified the TCR beta CDR3 regions from them. Carried out on the TCR CDR3, a first-round RT-PCR used the HTBI primer set. TCRdb fed the multiplex PCR reads into MiXCR, producing one record per CDR3 protein. The repertoire holds more than 150,000 distinct CDR3 sequences, over 15% seen once, with roughly 28% in the top ten. Material: blood. These receptors originate from a woman in her 50s with Graves' hyperthyroidism.

This clonotype was seen ten or more times. The V call is TRBV12-3 or TRBV12-4, the J call TRBJ1-3, with 10 bases fitting TRBD1. The trim removed 4 bases at V and 1 base at J, leaving 7 bases unmatched. The CDR3 sequence is 17 residues long. CDR3 sequence reads: CASSYWVGQGSGNTIYF. Written as DNA, the CDR3 is TGTGCCAGCAGTTACTGGGTGGGACAGGGGTCTGGAAACACCATATATTTT.

This chain links TRBV11-3 with TRBJ2-1, with TRBD2 identical over 11 bases. The CDR3 has 14 amino acids. Germline values: CDR1 SGHNT, CDR2 YENEEA. V dropped 5 bases and J dropped 9; count of bases not matched to a gene: 6. As DNA, the CDR3 is TGTGCCAGCAGCCCCCCCGGGACTAGCGGTGAGCAGTTCTTC. It encodes CASSPPGTSGEQFF.

This clonotype was seen at least ten times. V is TRBV20-1 and J is TRBJ1-6, with D tentatively TRBD1 (5 bases). Trimming took off 5 bases at V and 4 bases at J, with 15 bases between the two ends. CDR3 length: 15 amino acids. The germline V gene has CDR1 DFQATT and CDR2 SNEGSKA (reference sequence). The CDR3 sequence is CSALLGGGYNSPLHF. The CDR3 coding sequence is TGCAGTGCTCTCTTGGGGGGGGGATATAATTCACCCCTCCACTTT.